The 12 T cell receptor beta chains given below trace back to one sample, sequenced in a study of blood T cell repertoires in COVID-19. Here immunoSEQ multiplex PCR was the method, and the copy in TCRdb shows in-frame clones only, minus some. The table has 100,000 to 120,000 clones, roughly four fifths seen once; the top ten hold 16%. Material: peripheral blood. These receptors came from a woman aged 55 to 70 with acute or convalescent COVID-19.

V gene TRBV7-2 combines with J gene TRBJ2-2; a weak D match, TRBD2 (7 bases). CDR3 length equals 14 residues. CDR1 is SGHTA, CDR2 FQGNSA, per germline. V shed 1 base and J shed 9 bases, with 12 bases lying between them. The CDR3 loop is CASSLGGGARELFF. DNA of the CDR3: TGTGCCAGCAGCTTAGGGGGGGGCGCAAGGGAGCTGTTTTTT. The variable domain in full, with the rest retrieved from reference TRBV7-2 and TRBJ2-2, is GAGVSQSPSNKVTEKGKDVELRCDPISGHTALYWYRQSLGQGLEFLIYFQGNSAPDKSGLPSDRFSAERTGGSVSTLTIQRTQQEDSAVYLCASSLGGGARELFFGEGSRLTVL.

This sequence joins TRBV19 and TRBJ1-2; D is undetermined. CDR3 length equals 15 residues. CDR1 and CDR2 (germline): LNHDA, SQIVND (reference sequence). Trimming left V 2 bases short and J 0 bases short, with 10 bases between. The CDR3 DNA reads as TGTGCCAGTAGTATATGGGCCACCCCTAACTATGGCTACACCTTC. Protein product: CASSIWATPNYGYTF.

In this sample, this clone turned up a few times. This rearrangement joins TRBV7-6 to TRBJ1-5; TRBD1 is a possible D gene (5 bases). This CDR3 region has 16 residues. From germline, CDR1 is SGHVS and CDR2 FNYEAQ. V lost 5 bases to trimming and J lost 6 bases, with 20 bases between them. The CDR3 spells CASSPEPDITSQPQHF. CDR3 bases: TGTGCCAGCAGCCCGGAACCGGACATAACTTCTCAGCCCCAGCATTTT.

This clone was recorded a few times. This chain links TRBV5-4 with TRBJ2-7, with D maybe TRBD1 (6 bases). The CDR3 length is 13 residues. The V gene lost 4 bases and the J gene lost 1 base, with 9 bases spanning the gap. Germline CDR1 SGHNT, CDR2 YYREEE (reference sequence). As DNA, the CDR3 is TGTGCCAGCAGCCTTGACAGGTCCTACGAGCAGTACTTC. Translated, it gives CASSLDRSYEQYF. The full variable domain, rest sourced from reference TRBV5-4 and TRBJ2-7, is ETGVTQSPTHLIKTRGQQVTLRCSSQSGHNTVSWYQQALGQGPQFIFQYYREEENGRGNFPPRFSGLQFPNYSSELNVNALELDDSALYLCASSLDRSYEQYFGPGTRLTVT.

This clone appeared a few times. CDR3 in amino acids: CASSEARNRGEGKLFF. As DNA, the CDR3 is TGTGCCAGCAGTGAAGCACGGAACCGGGGGGAGGGAAAACTGTTTTTT. The chain couples TRBV2 to TRBJ1-4; D possibly corresponds to TRBD1 (5 bases). Germline-derived CDR1 and CDR2 are SNHLY and FYNNEI. The CDR3 extends over 16 amino acids. Trimming removed 0 bases at V and 10 bases at J, with 18 bases between.

This chain uses TRBV6-6 with TRBJ1-2; D not resolved. Germline V gives CDR1 MNHNY, CDR2 SVGAGI (reference sequence). The CDR3 length is 13 residues. The V and J ends lost 2 bases and 4 bases respectively, with 8 bases between them. The CDR3: CASSYSDTYGYTF. CDR3 DNA sequence: TGTGCCAGCAGTTACAGTGACACCTATGGCTACACCTTC.

CDR3 sequence: CASSHDPEEETQYF. CDR3 nucleotide sequence: TGTGCCAGCAGCCACGACCCCGAGGAAGAGACCCAGTACTTC. The V gene is TRBV3-1 (or the pseudogene TRBV3-2), the J gene TRBJ2-5; D unresolved. Germline assignment: CDR1 LGHDT and CDR2 YNNKEL (reference sequence). Trimming cost V 3 bases and J 3 bases, with 11 bases left between them. This CDR3 has 14 residues.

The CDR3 bases are TGCGCCAGCAGTTCTGGGACAGGCACAGATACGCAGTATTTT. Encoded protein: CASSSGTGTDTQYF. The rearrangement links TRBV5-1 to TRBJ2-3, with 7 bases fitting TRBD1. The CDR3 spans 14 residues. Unmatched junction bases numbered 4, after V lost 5 bases and J lost 1 base. Germline V gene data show CDR1 as SGHRS and CDR2 as YFSETQ.

This chain joins TRBV6-5 and TRBJ1-1, with a possible D match to TRBD1 (5 bases). The CDR3 runs 14 residues. V gave up 2 bases and J gave up 3 bases, with 10 bases separating them. Per germline, CDR1 MNHEY and CDR2 SVGAGI. This chain's CDR3 is CASSYQLGDTEAFF. CDR3 sequence (DNA): TGTGCCAGCAGTTACCAGTTAGGGGACACTGAAGCTTTCTTT.

This clone came up once. The chain employs TRBV28 and TRBJ2-7; 8 positions agree with TRBD1. Trimming cost V 3 bases and J 4 bases; bases outside gene matches: 8. Germline loops: CDR1 MDHEN, CDR2 SYDVKM. CDR3 length equals 15 residues. CDR3 amino acids: CASSFSGGPWYEQYF. CDR3 coding DNA: TGTGCCAGCAGTTTTTCAGGGGGCCCATGGTACGAGCAGTACTTC.

This clone was picked up one time. The J gene is TRBJ2-7, the V gene TRBV30, with 10 bases aligning to TRBD2. Germline V gene sequence: CDR1 GTSNPN, CDR2 SVGIG (reference sequence). The V segment lost 4 bases and the J segment 4 bases; nucleotides outside the gene matches: 19. The CDR3 spans 18 residues. The CDR3 DNA sequence: TGTGCCTGGAACCCGACCCGGCTAGCGGGGGATTCTAATTACGAGCAGTACTTC. Translated: CAWNPTRLAGDSNYEQYF.

V usage is TRBV5-1 and J usage is TRBJ1-1; weak D call: TRBD1 (6 bases). Germline V CDR1 and CDR2: SGHRS, YFSETQ. Trimming removed 4 bases at V and 3 bases at J, with 10 bases between. This CDR3 has 13 residues. CDR3: CASSRKGDTEAFF. The CDR3, as DNA: TGCGCCAGCAGCCGGAAGGGGGACACTGAAGCTTTCTTT.